The 21 T cell receptor beta chains given below trace back to one sample, sequenced in a study of glioma-infiltrating T cells after dendritic cell vaccination. Method: immunoSEQ multiplex PCR; TCRdb's copy keeps in-frame clones and lacks some. The table records some 110,000 clones, 85% to 90% of them present only once. As to time point: after dendritic cell vaccination, including at tumor progression/relapse. The source material was blood, sampled after dendritic cell vaccination. These receptors were obtained from a human donor with glioblastoma.

The rearrangement links TRBV29-1 to TRBJ2-1; D is ambiguous. V lost 4 bases and J lost 3, with 10 bases in between. Germline CDR1 reads SQVTM; CDR2 reads ANQGSEA. This CDR3 contains 13 residues. The CDR3 reads CSVGVHFYNEQFF. The CDR3 DNA is TGCAGCGTTGGAGTTCATTTCTACAATGAGCAGTTCTTC.

The rearrangement links TRBV6-5 to TRBJ1-1; a possible D gene is TRBD1 (6 bases). The CDR3 contains 15 residues. Germline loops: CDR1 MNHEY, CDR2 SVGAGI. V was shortened by 6 bases and J by 1 base, with 15 bases between the two germline ends. The CDR3 protein is CASRDWTVRNTEAFF. The CDR3 nucleotides read TGTGCCAGCAGGGACTGGACAGTAAGGAACACTGAAGCTTTCTTT.

The chain uses TRBV7-9 and TRBJ1-2, with 9 bases aligning to TRBD1. The CDR3 extends over 14 amino acids. The junction had 9 bases not matched to a gene; V was cut back by 5 bases and J by 8 bases. The germline gives CDR1 SEHNR, CDR2 FQNEAQ (reference sequence). The CDR3 spells CASSPPGTGSGYTF. The CDR3 DNA sequence: TGTGCCAGCAGCCCGCCCGGGACAGGGAGCGGCTACACCTTC.

This chain links TRBV2 with TRBJ2-2, with 8 bases lining up with TRBD2. This CDR3 spans 15 amino acids. The V gene's germline CDR1 is SNHLY and CDR2 FYNNEI. V lost 4 bases and J lost 5; bases outside the gene matches: 6. The CDR3 coding sequence is TGTGCCAGCAGTGGACTAGCGTCTGGGACCGGGGAGCTGTTTTTT. It specifies CASSGLASGTGELFF.

The rearrangement joins TRBV11-1 to TRBJ2-5; 9 bases line up with TRBD2. V trimming: 5 bases; J trimming: 5 bases; junction bases outside the gene matches: 9. CDR3 length: 15 amino acids. Germline lookup yields CDR1 SGHAT and CDR2 FQDESV (reference sequence). DNA of the CDR3: TGTGCCAGCAGCAAGAGAGCGGGAGGAGGGGAGACCCAGTACTTC. Translating it yields CASSKRAGGGETQYF. The whole variable domain, remainder taken from reference TRBV11-1 and TRBJ2-5, is EAEVAQSPRYKITEKSQAVAFWCDPISGHATLYWYRQILGQGPELLVQFQDESVVDDSQLPKDRFSAERLKGVDSTLKIQPAELGDSAMYLCASSKRAGGGETQYFGPGTRLLVL.

This clone was seen just once. For the CDR3, the DNA is TGTGCCAGTAGTTTCAAGACAGCCGATCAGCCCCAGCATTTT. Translating it yields CASSFKTADQPQHF. This chain uses TRBV19 with TRBJ1-5, with TRBD1 as a possible D gene (5 bases). Trimming took 5 bases from V and 5 from J, leaving 13 bases between them. There are 14 residues in the CDR3. Germline V gene lookup returns CDR1 LNHDA and CDR2 SQIVND (reference sequence).

The chain links TRBV5-4 to TRBJ1-5; D possibly corresponds to TRBD1 (5 bases). Germline V gene lookup returns CDR1 SGHNT and CDR2 YYREEE (reference sequence). V lost 4 bases and J lost 7, with 15 bases in between. CDR3 length equals 14 residues. Here the CDR3 DNA reads TGTGCCAGCAGCCGTGACAGAGGAGAGCAGCCCCAGCATTTT. Amino acid sequence: CASSRDRGEQPQHF.

This clone was observed a few times. The V call is TRBV28, the J call TRBJ2-7; TRBD1 matches at 7 bases. Looked up from germline, CDR1 is MDHEN and CDR2 is SYDVKM. The CDR3 is 15 amino acids. Unmatched junction bases numbered 13, after V lost 7 bases and J lost 4 bases. The CDR3 loop reads CASTQRGRGWYEQYF. The CDR3 DNA follows: TGTGCCAGCACTCAGAGGGGCAGGGGGTGGTACGAGCAGTACTTC.

The V call is TRBV11-2, the J call TRBJ1-1; 7 bases map to TRBD1. Looked up from germline, CDR1 is SGHAT and CDR2 is FQNNGV. J gave up 2 bases and V 3 bases, and 3 bases lay outside the gene matches. This CDR3 comprises 14 residues. The CDR3 DNA follows: TGTGCCAGCAGCTTTGGGACAGCAAACACTGAAGCTTTCTTT. Amino acid sequence: CASSFGTANTEAFF.

The CDR3 sequence: CASSQGSSGGALSYEQYF. DNA of the CDR3: TGCGCCAGCAGCCAAGGATCCTCGGGGGGGGCCCTCTCCTACGAGCAGTACTTC. This chain connects TRBV4-1 to TRBJ2-7, with 8 bases aligning to TRBD2. V lost 1 base, J lost 0 bases, and 11 bases stayed unmatched. The CDR3 spans 18 residues. Looked up from germline, CDR1 is MGHRA and CDR2 is YSYEKL.

The V gene is TRBV27, the J gene TRBJ2-7; 10 bases fit TRBD1. The germline V gene encodes CDR1 MNHEY and CDR2 SMNVEV (reference sequence). J lost 7 bases, V lost 3 bases, and 6 bases had no gene match. This CDR3 contains 14 residues. In nucleotides, the CDR3 is TGTGCCAGCAGTTTCAGACAGGGGGCAAGTGAGCAGTACTTC. Encoded protein: CASSFRQGASEQYF.

This chain uses TRBV28 with TRBJ2-1; no definite D call. The CDR3 consists of 11 residues. CDR1 is MDHEN, CDR2 SYDVKM, per germline. V lost 8 bases and J 4 bases, leaving 6 bases between the germline ends. The CDR3, as DNA: TGTGCCAGCGCCCAGTACAATGAGCAGTTCTTC. Translating it yields CASAQYNEQFF. Together with reference TRBV28 and TRBJ2-1, the CDR3 gives the full variable domain: DVKVTQSSRYLVKRTGEKVFLECVQDMDHENMFWYRQDPGLGLRLIYFSYDVKMKEKGDIPEGYSVSREKKERFSLILESASTNQTSMYLCASAQYNEQFFGPGTRLTVL.

CDR3 DNA sequence: TGTGCCTGGGATCGGGGCCAAGAGACCCAGTACTTC. Its translation is CAWDRGQETQYF. V is TRBV30 and J is TRBJ2-5; TRBD2 is a possible D gene (5 bases). CDR1 and CDR2 (germline): GTSNPN, SVGIG (reference sequence). The CDR3 has 12 residues. V gave up 5 bases and J gave up 1 base, with 8 bases separating them. Drawing the rest from reference TRBV30 and TRBJ2-5, the complete variable domain is SQTIHQWPATLVQPVGSPLSLECTVEGTSNPNLYWYRQAAGRGLQLLFYSVGIGQISSEVPQNLSASRPQDRQFILSSKKLLLSDSGFYLCAWDRGQETQYFGPGTRLLVL.

This clone occurred once. This sequence joins TRBV7-9 and TRBJ2-1; 9 bases line up with TRBD2. The CDR3 is made up of 17 amino acids. Germline values: CDR1 SEHNR, CDR2 FQNEAQ (reference sequence). The trim removed 5 bases at V and 4 bases at J, leaving 12 bases unmatched. The CDR3 nucleotides are TGTGCCAGCAGCCCTAGGGGGCTAGCGGGGTTTTACAATGAGCAGTTCTTC. This encodes CASSPRGLAGFYNEQFF.

This rearrangement joins TRBV27 to TRBJ2-5; 12 bases line up with TRBD2. V dropped 5 bases and J dropped 5; count of bases not matched to a gene: 12. The CDR3 is 17 amino acids. Per germline, CDR1 MNHEY and CDR2 SMNVEV (reference sequence). The CDR3 reads CASSPGLAGTTGETQYF. The CDR3 DNA is TGTGCCAGCAGTCCAGGACTAGCGGGAACCACAGGGGAGACCCAGTACTTC.

The rearrangement uses TRBV5-1 and TRBJ1-3; no clear D. The CDR3 is 15 amino acids. Germline V gene lookup returns CDR1 SGHRS and CDR2 YFSETQ. The V end was cut by 4 bases, the J end by 0 bases, with 11 bases between. The CDR3 coding sequence is TGCGCCAGCAGCCTCGACATCCGCTCTGGAAACACCATATATTTT. This sequence encodes CASSLDIRSGNTIYF. Variable domain in full (rest from reference TRBV5-1 and TRBJ1-3): KAGVTQTPRYLIKTRGQQVTLSCSPISGHRSVSWYQQTPGQGLQFLFEYFSETQRNKGNFPGRFSGRQFSNSRSEMNVSTLELGDSALYLCASSLDIRSGNTIYFGEGSWLTVV.

The rearrangement uses TRBV2 and TRBJ2-2; weak D call: TRBD2 (6 bases). Germline CDR1 reads SNHLY; CDR2 reads FYNNEI. Trimming left V 7 bases short and J 1 base short, with 10 bases between. The CDR3 loop spans 14 amino acids. Here the CDR3 reads CASMASENTGELFF. In nucleotides, the CDR3 is TGTGCCAGCATGGCTAGCGAGAACACCGGGGAGCTGTTTTTT.

The genes are TRBV2 and TRBJ2-5; perhaps TRBD2 as D (7 bases). Germline lookup yields CDR1 SNHLY and CDR2 FYNNEI. This CDR3 is 14 amino acids long. V was cut by 5 bases and J by 5 bases, with 15 bases left in between. The chain's CDR3 is CASSLGGGAETQYF. DNA for the CDR3: TGTGCCAGCAGTTTGGGGGGGGGCGCGGAGACCCAGTACTTC.

The CDR3 nucleotides are TGTGCCAGCCGAACAGAGATGAATTCACCCCTCCACTTT. It specifies CASRTEMNSPLHF. The rearrangement uses TRBV2 and TRBJ1-6; D is unclear. The ends were cut back, 8 bases at V and 7 bases at J, with 12 bases in the middle. CDR1 is SNHLY and CDR2 is FYNNEI in the germline V gene. The CDR3 extends over 13 amino acids.

The chain combines TRBV14 with TRBJ2-1; TRBD2 agrees at 7 bases. Germline-derived CDR1 and CDR2 are SGHDN and FVKESK. The V and J ends lost 2 bases and 2 bases, in that order; junction bases with no gene match: 3. This CDR3 spans 15 amino acids. For the CDR3, the DNA is TGTGCCAGCAGCCAAACCGCGGGGGCCTACAATGAGCAGTTCTTC. Protein sequence: CASSQTAGAYNEQFF.

This clone appeared once. The chain carries TRBV29-1 and TRBJ1-1; tentatively, D is TRBD1 (6 bases). Trimming took 0 bases from V and 13 from J, leaving 27 bases between them. CDR3 length equals 16 residues. Germline V CDR1 and CDR2: SQVTM, ANQGSEA. The CDR3, as DNA: TGCAGCGTTGAAGACCGGCGACCACAGGGAAGGGCCCGTGTTTTCTTT. Encoded protein: CSVEDRRPQGRARVFF.